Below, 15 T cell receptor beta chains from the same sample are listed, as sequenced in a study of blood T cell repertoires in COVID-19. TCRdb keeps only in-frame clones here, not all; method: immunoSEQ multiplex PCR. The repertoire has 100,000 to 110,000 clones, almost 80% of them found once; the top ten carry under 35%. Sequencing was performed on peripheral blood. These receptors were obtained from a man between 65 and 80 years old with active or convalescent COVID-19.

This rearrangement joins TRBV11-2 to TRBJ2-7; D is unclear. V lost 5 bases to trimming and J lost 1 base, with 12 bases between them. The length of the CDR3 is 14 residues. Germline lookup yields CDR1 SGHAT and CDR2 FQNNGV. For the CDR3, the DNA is TGTGCCAGCAGCGTAAAACAGCTGTCCTACGAGCAGTACTTC. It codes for CASSVKQLSYEQYF.

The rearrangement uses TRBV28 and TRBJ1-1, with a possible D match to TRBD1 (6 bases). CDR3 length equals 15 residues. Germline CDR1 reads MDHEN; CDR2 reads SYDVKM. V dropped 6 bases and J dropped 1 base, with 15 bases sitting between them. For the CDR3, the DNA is TGTGCCAGCAGATCATCGCGGGGGGCGAACACTGAAGCTTTCTTT. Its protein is CASRSSRGANTEAFF.

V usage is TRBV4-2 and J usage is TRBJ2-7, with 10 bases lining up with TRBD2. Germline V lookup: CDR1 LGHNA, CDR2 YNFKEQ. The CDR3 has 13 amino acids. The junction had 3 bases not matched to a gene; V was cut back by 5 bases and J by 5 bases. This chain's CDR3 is CASSEAGGNEQYF. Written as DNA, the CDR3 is TGTGCCAGCAGCGAAGCGGGAGGGAACGAGCAGTACTTC.

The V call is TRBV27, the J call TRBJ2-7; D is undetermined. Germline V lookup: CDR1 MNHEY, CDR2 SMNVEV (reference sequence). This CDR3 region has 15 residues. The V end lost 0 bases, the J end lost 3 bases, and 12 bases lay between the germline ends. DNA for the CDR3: TGTGCCAGCAGTTTATCGGTGGGTTCTAGCTACGAGCAGTACTTC. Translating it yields CASSLSVGSSYEQYF.

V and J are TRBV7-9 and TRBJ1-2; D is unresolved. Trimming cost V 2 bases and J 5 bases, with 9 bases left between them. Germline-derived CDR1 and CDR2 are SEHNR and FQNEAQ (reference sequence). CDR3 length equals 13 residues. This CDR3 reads CASSLTQTYGYTF. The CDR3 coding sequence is TGTGCCAGCAGCTTAACTCAGACTTATGGCTACACCTTC.

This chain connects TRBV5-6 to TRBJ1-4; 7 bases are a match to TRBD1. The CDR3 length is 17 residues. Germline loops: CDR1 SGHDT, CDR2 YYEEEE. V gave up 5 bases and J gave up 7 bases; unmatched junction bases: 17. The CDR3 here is CASRNRREGAFGEKLFF. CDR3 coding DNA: TGTGCCAGCAGAAACCGACGTGAGGGGGCGTTTGGTGAAAAACTGTTTTTT.

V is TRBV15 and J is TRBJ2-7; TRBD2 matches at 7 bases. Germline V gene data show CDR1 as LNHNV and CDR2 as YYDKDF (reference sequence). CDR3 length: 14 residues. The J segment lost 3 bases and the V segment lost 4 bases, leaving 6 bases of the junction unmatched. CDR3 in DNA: TGTGCCACCAGCACCCGGACTAGTCGCTACGAGCAGTACTTC. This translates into CATSTRTSRYEQYF.

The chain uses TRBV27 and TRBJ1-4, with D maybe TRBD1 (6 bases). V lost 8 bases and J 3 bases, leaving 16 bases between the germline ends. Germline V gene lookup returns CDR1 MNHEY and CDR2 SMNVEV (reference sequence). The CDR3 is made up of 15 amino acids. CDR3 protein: CASRHTGTANEKLFF. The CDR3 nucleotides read TGTGCCAGCCGTCATACAGGGACCGCTAATGAAAAACTGTTTTTT.

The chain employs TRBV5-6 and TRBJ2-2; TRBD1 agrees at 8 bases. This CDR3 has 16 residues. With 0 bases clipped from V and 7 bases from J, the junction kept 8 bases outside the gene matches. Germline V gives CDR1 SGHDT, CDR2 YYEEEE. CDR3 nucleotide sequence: TGTGCCAGCAGCTTGGTTGTGACAGGGGTCGGCGGGGAGCTGTTTTTT. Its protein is CASSLVVTGVGGELFF.

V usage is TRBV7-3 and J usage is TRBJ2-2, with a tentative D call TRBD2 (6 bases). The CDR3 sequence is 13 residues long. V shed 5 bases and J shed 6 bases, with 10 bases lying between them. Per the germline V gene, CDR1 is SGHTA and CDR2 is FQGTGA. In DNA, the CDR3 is TGTGCCAGCAGCCCCTGGGGGGCCGGGGAGCTGTTTTTT. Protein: CASSPWGAGELFF.

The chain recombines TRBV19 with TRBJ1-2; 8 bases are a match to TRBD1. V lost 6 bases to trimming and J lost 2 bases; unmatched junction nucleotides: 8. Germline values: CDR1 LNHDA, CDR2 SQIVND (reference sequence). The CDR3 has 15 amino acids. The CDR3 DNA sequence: TGTGCCAGTAGCCCGAGGACAGGGACGAACTATGGCTACACCTTC. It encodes CASSPRTGTNYGYTF.

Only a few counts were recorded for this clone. DNA of the CDR3: TGTGCCAGCAGCACCGGGACTAGCGGCTACGAGCAGTACTTC. Translating it yields CASSTGTSGYEQYF. J is TRBJ2-7 and V is TRBV9, with 11 bases aligning to TRBD2. The length of the CDR3 is 14 residues. V gave up 4 bases and J gave up 3 bases; unmatched junction bases: 3. The germline gives CDR1 SGDLS, CDR2 YYNGEE.

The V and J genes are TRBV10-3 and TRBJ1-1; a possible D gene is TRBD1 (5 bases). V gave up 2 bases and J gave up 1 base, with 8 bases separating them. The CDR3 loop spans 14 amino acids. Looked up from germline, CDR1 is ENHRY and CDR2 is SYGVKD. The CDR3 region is CAISEKGQNTEAFF. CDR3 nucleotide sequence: TGTGCCATCAGTGAGAAGGGGCAGAACACTGAAGCTTTCTTT.

In DNA, the CDR3 is TGTGCCAGCAGCCAAGTGGGGGAGGGAGAGACCCAGTACTTC. Translating it yields CASSQVGEGETQYF. The chain joins TRBV3-1 (or the pseudogene TRBV3-2) to TRBJ2-5; 7 bases line up with TRBD2. CDR3 length: 14 amino acids. Germline V gene sequence: CDR1 LGHDT, CDR2 YNNKEL (reference sequence). Trimming removed 1 base from V and 4 bases from J; junction bases left unmatched: 3.

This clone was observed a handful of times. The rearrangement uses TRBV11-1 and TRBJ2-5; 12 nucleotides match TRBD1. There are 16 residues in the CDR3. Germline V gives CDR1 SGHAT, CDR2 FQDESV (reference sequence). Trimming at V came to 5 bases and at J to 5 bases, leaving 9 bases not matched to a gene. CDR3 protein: CASSAVGTGGRETQYF. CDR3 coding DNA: TGTGCCAGCAGCGCTGTCGGGACAGGGGGCAGGGAGACCCAGTACTTC.